The 20 T cell receptor beta chains in this list originate from one sample, sequenced in a study of shared clonotypes between healthy human individuals. TCRdb's table, derived via immunoSEQ multiplex PCR, lists solely in-frame clones and lacks some. The data show 1 million to 1.3 million clones, around 78% seen once. Sequenced input: memory CD4+ T cells from PBMCs. Subset reported: CD45RA-negative fraction. The receptor source for this set is a man between 18 and 35 years old in good health. Some clones in this sample may be carry-over from other donors' samples.

This chain's CDR3 is CASSALLAGHTDTQYF. The CDR3 nucleotides read TGCGCCAGCAGCGCCCTGCTAGCGGGGCACACAGATACGCAGTATTTT. This chain connects TRBV5-1 to TRBJ2-3; 9 nucleotides agree with TRBD2. This CDR3 has 16 residues. The V segment lost 4 bases and the J segment 2 bases; nucleotides outside the gene matches: 8. Germline V gene data show CDR1 as SGHRS and CDR2 as YFSETQ.

The rearrangement uses TRBV28 and TRBJ2-7, with 7 nucleotides matching TRBD1. The CDR3 extends over 12 amino acids. Looked up from germline, CDR1 is MDHEN and CDR2 is SYDVKM. The V segment lost 8 bases and the J segment 9 bases; nucleotides outside the gene matches: 10. CDR3 region: CASRDSSPGQYF. CDR3 coding DNA: TGTGCCAGCCGGGACAGTTCCCCGGGGCAGTACTTC.

Note on this clone: This likely reflects a read error, since a far larger clone is one base away. The CDR3 does not close with the conserved phenylalanine or tryptophan, likely indicating a read error. This chain uses TRBV5-1 with TRBJ2-7, with D unresolved. Germline V gene data show CDR1 as SGHRS and CDR2 as YFSETQ. There are 12 residues in the CDR3. V dropped 0 bases and J dropped 6 bases, with 7 bases sitting between them. In nucleotides, the CDR3 is TGCGCCAGCAGCTTGGTCTCCGGCGAGCAGTACCTC. Translated: CASSLVSGEQYL.

The V gene is TRBV7-6, the J gene TRBJ2-5, with D tentatively TRBD2 (5 bases). Trimming removed 0 bases at V and 5 bases at J, with 13 bases between. This CDR3 spans 15 amino acids. Germline V gene lookup returns CDR1 SGHVS and CDR2 FNYEAQ. The CDR3 DNA follows: TGTGCCAGCAGCTTAGCGAGATCCTCGGGGGAGACCCAGTACTTC. Protein sequence: CASSLARSSGETQYF.

This sequence joins TRBV5-5 and TRBJ1-4; the match to TRBD1 covers 10 bases. The J segment lost 6 bases and the V segment lost 3 bases, leaving 5 bases of the junction unmatched. CDR1 SGHKS and CDR2 YYEKEE come from the germline V gene (reference sequence). CDR3 length: 15 amino acids. The CDR3 loop is CASSSTGTGDEKLFF. DNA for the CDR3: TGTGCCAGCAGCTCCACCGGGACAGGGGATGAAAAACTGTTTTTT.

A note on this clone: The identical CDR3 is also encoded by other nucleotide sequences in the sample. This chain joins TRBV20-1 and TRBJ2-5, with D uncertain. With 1 base removed from V and 2 bases from J, the gap between germline ends came to 2 bases. The CDR3 extends over 11 amino acids. CDR1 and CDR2 from the germline V gene are DFQATT and SNEGSKA (reference sequence). CDR3 nucleotide sequence: TGCAGTGCTAGAGTGCAAGAGACCCAGTACTTC. It encodes CSARVQETQYF.

The V and J genes are TRBV19 and TRBJ1-2; D is uncertain. The CDR3 totals 15 residues. The germline V gene has CDR1 LNHDA and CDR2 SQIVND (reference sequence). Trimming pared 0 bases from V and 0 bases from J, leaving 8 bases between. This CDR3 is CASSIDGRSNYGYTF. CDR3 nucleotides: TGTGCCAGTAGTATAGATGGACGGTCTAACTATGGCTACACCTTC.

The V and J genes are TRBV7-9 and TRBJ2-1; D possibly corresponds to TRBD2 (6 bases). This CDR3 has 12 amino acids. V was pared by 7 bases and J by 14 bases, with 18 bases between. Germline loops: CDR1 SEHNR, CDR2 FQNEAQ (reference sequence). The CDR3, as DNA: TGTGCCAGCACGATTTGGCTAGCGAACGAGTTCTTC. Protein: CASTIWLANEFF.

The CDR3 sequence is CASSNSGRGTGELFF. The CDR3 DNA reads TGCGCCAGCAGCAATAGCGGGAGGGGAACCGGGGAGCTGTTTTTT. The V gene is TRBV5-1, the J gene TRBJ2-2, with TRBD2 identical over 11 bases. CDR3 size: 15 residues. Germline V gives CDR1 SGHRS, CDR2 YFSETQ. The J segment lost 5 bases and the V segment lost 4 bases, leaving 4 bases of the junction unmatched.

Concerning this clone itself: A much larger clone differs from this one at a single base, so this may be a read error. The same CDR3 also results from other DNA sequences found in this sample. CDR3 loop: CASSLVAETQYF. For the CDR3, the DNA is TGTGCCAGCAGCTTAGTGGCGGAGACCCAGTACTTC. The rearrangement links TRBV11-2 to TRBJ2-5; D not resolved. V lost 1 base to trimming and J lost 5 bases, with 5 bases between them. The germline CDR1 and CDR2 sequences are SGHAT and FQNNGV. The CDR3 has 12 amino acids.

The chain employs TRBV7-3 and TRBJ2-1, with 8 bases aligning to TRBD2. J gave up 8 bases and V 5 bases, and 5 bases lay outside the gene matches. In germline, CDR1 is SGHTA, CDR2 FQGTGA. The CDR3 contains 13 residues. The CDR3 region has the DNA TGTGCCAGCAGCCTGACTAGCGATCATGAGCAGTTCTTC. Encoded protein: CASSLTSDHEQFF.

The rearrangement links TRBV28 to TRBJ2-5, with a tentative D call TRBD1 (6 bases). V gave up 5 bases and J gave up 3 bases, with 16 bases separating them. Germline-derived CDR1 and CDR2 are MDHEN and SYDVKM. This CDR3 has 15 amino acids. CDR3 in amino acids: CASSLYQGIKETQYF. Here the CDR3 DNA reads TGTGCCAGCAGTCTGTATCAGGGGATCAAAGAGACCCAGTACTTC. The full variable domain, rest sourced from reference TRBV28 and TRBJ2-5, is DVKVTQSSRYLVKRTGEKVFLECVQDMDHENMFWYRQDPGLGLRLIYFSYDVKMKEKGDIPEGYSVSREKKERFSLILESASTNQTSMYLCASSLYQGIKETQYFGPGTRLLVL.

The chain couples TRBV5-4 to TRBJ2-1, with D hard to call. Germline V gene sequence: CDR1 SGHNT, CDR2 YYREEE (reference sequence). V gave up 4 bases and J gave up 10 bases, with 15 bases separating them. This CDR3 spans 13 amino acids. In DNA, the CDR3 is TGTGCCAGCAGCCTAAGGGTGGCTGGGGAGCAGTTCTTC. Amino acid sequence: CASSLRVAGEQFF.

There are many counts of this clone. The gene calls are TRBV11-2 and TRBJ2-2; D tentatively reads TRBD1 or TRBD2 (5 bases each). V was pared by 0 bases and J by 0 bases, with 17 bases between. Germline lookup yields CDR1 SGHAT and CDR2 FQNNGV. CDR3 length: 19 amino acids. The CDR3 sequence: CASSLDWGTGPANTGELFF. Here the CDR3 DNA reads TGTGCCAGCAGCTTAGACTGGGGCACGGGGCCCGCGAACACCGGGGAGCTGTTTTTT.

This clone was picked up one time. This chain connects TRBV5-1 to TRBJ1-1; TRBD1 matches at 8 bases. V lost 4 bases to trimming and J lost 4 bases; unmatched junction nucleotides: 6. Germline loops: CDR1 SGHRS, CDR2 YFSETQ. This CDR3 region has 14 residues. CDR3 DNA sequence: TGCGCCAGCAGCGAGGACAGGGTGGCCACTGAAGCTTTCTTT. As protein: CASSEDRVATEAFF.

In regard to this clone: A read error may be the cause here, since a much bigger clone is one base away. Other DNA sequences within the sample encode an identical CDR3. This sequence joins TRBV5-4 and TRBJ2-3, with 13 bases fitting TRBD2. The germline V gene has CDR1 SGHNT and CDR2 YYREEE (reference sequence). Trimming removed 4 bases from V and 2 bases from J; junction bases left unmatched: 4. The CDR3 covers 16 residues. The DNA of the CDR3 is TGTGCCAGCAGCCGGGGACTAGCGGGGTCCACAGATACGCAGTATTTT. As protein: CASSRGLAGSTDTQYF.

Only a few counts were recorded for this clone. The rearrangement uses TRBV6-1 and TRBJ1-5; D uncertain. This CDR3 is 12 amino acids long. V lost 6 bases, J lost 7 bases, and 10 bases lay in between. CDR1 MNHNS and CDR2 SASEGT come from the germline V gene. The CDR3 nucleotides read TGTGCCAGCAGGACGCGGGAACAGCCCCAGCATTTT. Protein sequence: CASRTREQPQHF.

This chain joins TRBV5-4 and TRBJ2-7; D perhaps matches TRBD2 (5 bases). The CDR3 sequence is 14 residues long. The V and J ends lost 4 bases and 0 bases respectively, with 11 bases between them. Germline V gives CDR1 SGHNT, CDR2 YYREEE (reference sequence). DNA for the CDR3: TGTGCCAGCAGCCCCTATGGGAGCTCCTACGAGCAGTACTTC. Translated: CASSPYGSSYEQYF.

This clone was seen at least ten times. V usage is TRBV28 and J usage is TRBJ2-1; TRBD2 matches 9 bases. The CDR3 sequence is 17 residues long. J gave up 0 bases and V 7 bases, and 10 bases lay outside the gene matches. In germline, CDR1 is MDHEN, CDR2 SYDVKM. The CDR3 loop is CASTGSGSPSSYNEQFF. CDR3 DNA sequence: TGTGCCAGCACAGGTAGCGGGAGCCCTAGCTCCTACAATGAGCAGTTCTTC.

This clone was found a few times. The chain combines TRBV5-5 with TRBJ1-1; weak D call: TRBD1 (5 bases). Trimming cost V 4 bases and J 3 bases, with 16 bases left between them. CDR1 and CDR2 (germline): SGHKS, YYEKEE (reference sequence). The CDR3 is made up of 15 amino acids. CDR3 DNA sequence: TGTGCCAGCAGCACGCGACCAGGGACGGACACTGAAGCTTTCTTT. Translating it yields CASSTRPGTDTEAFF.